This note documents a single T cell receptor (beta chain) sequence. Its antigen is unidentified. The assay was immunoSEQ multiplex PCR, and TCRdb's table has in-frame clones only and misses some. The sample consists of about 85,000 clones, 88% of them appearing once. Healthy donors had no documented immune events, such as infections, while sampled. This record comes from a study of identifying expanded T cells in peripheral blood. Whole-study findings and limits: Technical replicates showed about 1.2 changed clones; around two weeks roughly 16; four weeks 19. Two-week clone count variance significantly increased as total template count grew.

Trimming cost V 0 bases and J 6 bases, with 14 bases left between them. Germline V gene lookup returns CDR1 KGHSH and CDR2 LQKENI. The CDR3 is 16 amino acids. This chain uses TRBV18 with TRBJ2-2; D not resolved. The clonotype comes from a person aged 18-70 years in good health. Material: blood. CDR3 coding DNA: TGTGCCAGCTCACCACCGGTTGCCCTCGGGTCCGGGGAGCTGTTTTTT. This sequence encodes CASSPPVALGSGELFF.